This T cell receptor beta chain comes out of a study of T cell changes during pregnancy in multiple sclerosis. Libraries were prepared by immunoSEQ multiplex PCR; TCRdb keeps only in-frame clonotypes and omits some of them. The table has over 45,000 clones, approximately 90% seen once; the top ten hold 2.8%. Germline V gene lookup returns CDR1 GTSNPN and CDR2 SVGIG (reference sequence). CDR3 length: 13 residues. V was trimmed by 3 bases and J by 1 base, leaving 9 bases between them. The sequenced sample was peripheral blood, obtained in the third trimester of pregnancy. The source is a female donor in good health, enrolled as a control in a pregnancy study. The J gene is TRBJ1-1, the V gene TRBV30; TRBD1 is a possible D gene (5 bases). The CDR3 loop is CAWRTQANTEAFF. The CDR3, as DNA: TGTGCCTGGAGGACACAGGCGAACACTGAAGCTTTCTTT.